Each of the 2 T cell receptor beta chains below was sequenced from the same sample in a study of blood T cells in healthy people across ages. The second PCR ran about 6 to 12 cycles with a sample-barcoded 5' primer and J-beta primers. TCRdb called the 5' RACE reads again in MiXCR, with one record for every CDR3 protein. The sample records about 930,000 distinct CDR3 sequences, about 27% being singletons. These same records also appear under a second study, on T cells of mothers and their children.

Input material: blood. The receptors stem from a woman aged 40 to 50 in good health.

This clonotype was found once. A read error may be the cause here, since a much bigger clone is one base away. This sequence joins TRBV20-1 and TRBJ2-7, with D perhaps TRBD1 or TRBD2 (5 bases each). This CDR3 region has 15 residues. Germline V gives CDR1 DFQATT, CDR2 SNEGSKA (reference sequence). For the CDR3, the DNA is TGCAGTGCTAGAGAGAGGGGCGCCCGATCCTGCGAGCAGTACTTC. Protein sequence: CSARERGARSCEQYF.

The CDR3 region has the DNA TGCAGTGGGAGGGTAGCGGGGGCCCATTTCCAAGAGACCCAGTACTTC. It yields the protein CSGRVAGAHFQETQYF. The chain has TRBV20-1 and TRBJ2-5, with 9 bases that match TRBD2. The CDR3 covers 16 residues. After removal of 7 bases from V and 1 base from J, the junction contained 13 bases not matched to a gene. Germline CDR1 and CDR2: DFQATT and SNEGSKA (reference sequence).